This TCR beta chain was identified in a study of shared clonotypes between healthy human individuals. Selected positively for CCR7 and CD45RO-negative, naive CD8 cells excluded terminally differentiated effector memory CD45RA+ cells. The germline gives CDR1 SGDLS, CDR2 YYNGEE. V shed 3 bases and J 4 bases; nucleotides not matched to a gene: 9. CDR3 length: 16 amino acids. Here immunoSEQ multiplex PCR was the method, and the copy in TCRdb shows in-frame clones only, minus some. The data show around 2,000,000 clones, approximately 94% seen once. The sample taken for sequencing was naive CD8+ T cells sorted from blood. The TCR originated in a man between 18 and 35 years old in good health. The chain couples TRBV9 to TRBJ2-3; 9 bases match TRBD2. CDR3 sequence: CASSARGSGGSDTQYF. The CDR3 DNA reads TGTGCCAGCAGCGCCCGGGGTAGCGGGGGTTCAGATACGCAGTATTTT. The variable domain in full, completed from reference TRBV9 and TRBJ2-3, reads DSGVTQTPKHLITATGQRVTLRCSPRSGDLSVYWYQQSLDQGLQFLIQYYNGEERAKGNILERFSAQQFPDLHSELNLSSLELGDSALYFCASSARGSGGSDTQYFGPGTRLTVL.